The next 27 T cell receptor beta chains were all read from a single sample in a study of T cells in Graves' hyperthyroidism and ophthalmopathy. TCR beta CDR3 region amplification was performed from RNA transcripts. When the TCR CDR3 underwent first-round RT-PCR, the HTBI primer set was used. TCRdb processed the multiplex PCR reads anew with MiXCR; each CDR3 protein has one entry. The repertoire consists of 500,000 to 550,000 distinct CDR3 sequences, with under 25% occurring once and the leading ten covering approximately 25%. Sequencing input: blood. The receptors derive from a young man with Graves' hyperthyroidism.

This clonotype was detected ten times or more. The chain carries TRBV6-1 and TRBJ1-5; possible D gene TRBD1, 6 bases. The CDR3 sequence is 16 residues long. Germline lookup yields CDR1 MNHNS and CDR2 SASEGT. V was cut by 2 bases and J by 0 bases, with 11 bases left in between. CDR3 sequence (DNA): TGTGCCAGCAGTGAACACAGGGTCCCTAGCAATCAGCCCCAGCATTTT. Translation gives CASSEHRVPSNQPQHF.

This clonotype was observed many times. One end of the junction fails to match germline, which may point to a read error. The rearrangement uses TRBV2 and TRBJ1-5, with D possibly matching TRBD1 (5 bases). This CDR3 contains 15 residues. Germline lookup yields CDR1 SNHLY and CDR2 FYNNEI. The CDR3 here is CASSEFPGSNRPQHF. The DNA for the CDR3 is TGTGCCAGCAGTGAATTTCCAGGGAGCAATCGGCCCCAGCATTTT.

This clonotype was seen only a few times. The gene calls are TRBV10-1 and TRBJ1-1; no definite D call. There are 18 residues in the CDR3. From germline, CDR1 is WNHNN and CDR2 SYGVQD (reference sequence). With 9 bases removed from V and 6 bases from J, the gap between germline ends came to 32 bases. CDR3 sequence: CAREGPGFPKTPYAEAFF. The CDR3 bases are TGCGCCAGGGAGGGTCCCGGATTTCCGAAAACGCCGTACGCTGAAGCTTTCTTT.

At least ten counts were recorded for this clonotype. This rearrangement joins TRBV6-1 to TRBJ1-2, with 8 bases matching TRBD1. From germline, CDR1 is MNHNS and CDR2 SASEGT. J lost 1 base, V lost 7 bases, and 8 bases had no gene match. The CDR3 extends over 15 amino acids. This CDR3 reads CASTQDRGLNYGYTF. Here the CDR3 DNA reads TGTGCCAGCACCCAAGACAGGGGACTTAACTATGGCTACACCTTC.

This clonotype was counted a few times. This CDR3 reads CAWSRRRETLYEQYF. The CDR3 region has the DNA TGTGCCTGGAGTAGGCGCAGGGAAACTCTATACGAGCAGTACTTC. J is TRBJ2-7 and V is TRBV30; D is perhaps TRBD1 (5 bases). The CDR3 length is 15 residues. The V gene's germline CDR1 is GTSNPN and CDR2 SVGIG (reference sequence). Trimming left V 2 bases short and J 4 bases short, with 18 bases between. Full variable domain (rest looked up from reference TRBV30 and TRBJ2-7): SQTIHQWPATLVQPVGSPLSLECTVEGTSNPNLYWYRQAAGRGLQLLFYSVGIGQISSEVPQNLSASRPQDRQFILSSKKLLLSDSGFYLCAWSRRRETLYEQYFGPGTRLTVT.

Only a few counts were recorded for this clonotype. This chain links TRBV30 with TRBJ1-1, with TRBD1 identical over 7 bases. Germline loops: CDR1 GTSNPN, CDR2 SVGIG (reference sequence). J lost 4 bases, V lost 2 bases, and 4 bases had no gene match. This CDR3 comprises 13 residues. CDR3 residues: CAWSQRDSTEAFF. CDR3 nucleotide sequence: TGTGCCTGGAGTCAAAGGGACAGCACTGAAGCTTTCTTT.

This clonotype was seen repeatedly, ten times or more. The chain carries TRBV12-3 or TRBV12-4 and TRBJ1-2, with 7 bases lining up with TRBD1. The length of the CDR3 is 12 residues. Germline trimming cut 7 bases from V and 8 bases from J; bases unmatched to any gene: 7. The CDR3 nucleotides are TGTGCCAGCACCTCGACAGGGAGGGGCTACACCTTC. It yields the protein CASTSTGRGYTF.

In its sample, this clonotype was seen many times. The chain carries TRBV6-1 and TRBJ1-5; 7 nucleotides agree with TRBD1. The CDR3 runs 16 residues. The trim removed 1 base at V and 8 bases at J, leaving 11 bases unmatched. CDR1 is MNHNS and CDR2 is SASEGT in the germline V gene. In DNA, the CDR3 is TGTGCCAGCAGTGAAGGCAGGGAACAGGGGTATGAGCCCCAGCATTTT. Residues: CASSEGREQGYEPQHF.

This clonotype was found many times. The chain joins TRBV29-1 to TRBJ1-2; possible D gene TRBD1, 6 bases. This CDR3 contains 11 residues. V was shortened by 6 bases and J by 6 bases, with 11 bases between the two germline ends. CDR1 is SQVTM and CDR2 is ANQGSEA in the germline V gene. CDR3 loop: CSVAGEDGYTF. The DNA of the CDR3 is TGCAGCGTCGCAGGGGAGGATGGCTACACCTTC.

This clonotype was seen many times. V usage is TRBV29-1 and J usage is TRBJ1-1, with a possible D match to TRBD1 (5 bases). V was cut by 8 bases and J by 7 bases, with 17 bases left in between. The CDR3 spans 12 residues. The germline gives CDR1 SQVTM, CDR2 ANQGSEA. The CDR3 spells CSLTVFGGEAFF. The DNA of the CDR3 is TGCAGCTTAACAGTATTTGGGGGTGAAGCTTTCTTT.

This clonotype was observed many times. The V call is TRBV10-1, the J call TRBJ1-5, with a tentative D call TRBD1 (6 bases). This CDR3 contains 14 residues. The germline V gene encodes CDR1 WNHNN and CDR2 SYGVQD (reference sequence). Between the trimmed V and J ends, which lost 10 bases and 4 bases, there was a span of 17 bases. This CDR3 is CATGGQGPNQPQHF. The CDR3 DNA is TGCGCCACCGGAGGGCAGGGGCCTAATCAGCCCCAGCATTTT.

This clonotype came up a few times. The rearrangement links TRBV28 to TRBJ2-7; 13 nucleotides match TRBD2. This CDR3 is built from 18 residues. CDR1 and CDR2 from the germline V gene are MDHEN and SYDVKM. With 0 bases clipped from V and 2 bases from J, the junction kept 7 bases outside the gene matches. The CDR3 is CASSLWTSGGRTPYEQYF. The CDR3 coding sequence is TGTGCCAGCAGTTTATGGACTAGCGGGGGGCGGACCCCCTACGAGCAGTACTTC.

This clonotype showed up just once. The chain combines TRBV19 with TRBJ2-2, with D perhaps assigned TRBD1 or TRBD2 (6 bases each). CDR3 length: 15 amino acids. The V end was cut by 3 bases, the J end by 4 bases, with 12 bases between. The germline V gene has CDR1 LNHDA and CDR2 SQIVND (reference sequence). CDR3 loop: CASSMMGGGTGELFF. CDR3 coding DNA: TGTGCCAGTAGTATGATGGGGGGCGGCACCGGGGAGCTGTTTTTT. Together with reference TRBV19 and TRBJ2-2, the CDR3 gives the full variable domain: DGGITQSPKYLFRKEGQNVTLSCEQNLNHDAMYWYRQDPGQGLRLIYYSQIVNDFQKGDIAEGYSVSREKKESFPLTVTSAQKNPTAFYLCASSMMGGGTGELFFGEGSRLTVL.

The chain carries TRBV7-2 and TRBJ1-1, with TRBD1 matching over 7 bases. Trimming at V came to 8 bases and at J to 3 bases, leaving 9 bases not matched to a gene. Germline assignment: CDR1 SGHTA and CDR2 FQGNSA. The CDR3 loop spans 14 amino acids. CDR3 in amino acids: CASAQGTSHTEAFF. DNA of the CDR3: TGTGCCAGCGCACAGGGGACCTCCCACACTGAAGCTTTCTTT.

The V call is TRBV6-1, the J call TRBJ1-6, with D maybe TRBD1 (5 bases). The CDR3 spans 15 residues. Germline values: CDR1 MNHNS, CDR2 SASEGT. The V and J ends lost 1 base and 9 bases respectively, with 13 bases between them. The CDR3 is CASSEGGTAGSPLHF. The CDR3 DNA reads TGTGCCAGCAGTGAAGGGGGCACCGCAGGTTCACCCCTCCACTTT.

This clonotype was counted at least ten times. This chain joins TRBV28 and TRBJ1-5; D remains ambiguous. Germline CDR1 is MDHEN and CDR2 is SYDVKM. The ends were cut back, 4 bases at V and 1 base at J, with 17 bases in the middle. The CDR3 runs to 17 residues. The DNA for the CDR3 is TGTGCCAGCAGTTGGACGCCTTGGGGTGCGAGCAATCAGCCCCAGCATTTT. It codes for CASSWTPWGASNQPQHF.

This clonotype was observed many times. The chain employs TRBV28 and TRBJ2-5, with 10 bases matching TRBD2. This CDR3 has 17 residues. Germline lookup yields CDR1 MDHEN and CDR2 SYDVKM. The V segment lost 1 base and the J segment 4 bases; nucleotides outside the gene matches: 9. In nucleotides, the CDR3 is TGTGCCAGCAGTTTATACGAGCGGGGGGGCCCAGGAGAGACCCAGTACTTC. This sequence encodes CASSLYERGGPGETQYF.

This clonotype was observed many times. The CDR3 nucleotides are TGCGCCAGCAGCCAAGATGGGTCACAGTTCTACGAGCAGTACTTC. It translates to CASSQDGSQFYEQYF. The chain employs TRBV4-1 and TRBJ2-7; D is undetermined. This CDR3 has 15 amino acids. Between the trimmed V and J ends, which lost 0 bases and 3 bases, there was a span of 12 bases. CDR1 and CDR2 from the germline V gene are MGHRA and YSYEKL.

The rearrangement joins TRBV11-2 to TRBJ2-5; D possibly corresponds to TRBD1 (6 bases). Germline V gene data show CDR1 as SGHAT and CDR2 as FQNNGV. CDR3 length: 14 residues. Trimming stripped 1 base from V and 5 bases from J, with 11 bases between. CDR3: CASSLGGTHETQYF. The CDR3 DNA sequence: TGTGCCAGCAGCTTAGGAGGGACACACGAGACCCAGTACTTC.

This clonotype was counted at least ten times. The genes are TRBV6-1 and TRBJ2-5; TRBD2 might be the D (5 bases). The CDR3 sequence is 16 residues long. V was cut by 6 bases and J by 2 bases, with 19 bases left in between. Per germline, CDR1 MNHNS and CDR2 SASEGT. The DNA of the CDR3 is TGTGCCAGCAGGAAGAGCGGTATGGGCCTTCAAGAGACCCAGTACTTC. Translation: CASRKSGMGLQETQYF.

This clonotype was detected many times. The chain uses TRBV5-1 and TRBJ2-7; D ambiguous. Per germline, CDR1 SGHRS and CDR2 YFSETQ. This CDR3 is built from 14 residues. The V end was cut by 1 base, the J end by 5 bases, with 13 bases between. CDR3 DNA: TGCGCCAGCAGCTTGCTAAAGAACCCGGACGAGCAGTACTTC. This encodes CASSLLKNPDEQYF. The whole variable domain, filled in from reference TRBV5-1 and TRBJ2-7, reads KAGVTQTPRYLIKTRGQQVTLSCSPISGHRSVSWYQQTPGQGLQFLFEYFSETQRNKGNFPGRFSGRQFSNSRSEMNVSTLELGDSALYLCASSLLKNPDEQYFGPGTRLTVT.

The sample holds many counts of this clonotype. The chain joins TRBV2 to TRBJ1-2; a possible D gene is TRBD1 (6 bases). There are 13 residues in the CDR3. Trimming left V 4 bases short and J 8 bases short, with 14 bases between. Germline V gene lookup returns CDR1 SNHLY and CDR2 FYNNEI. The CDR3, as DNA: TGTGCCAGCAGTGTAGGGACACCACTGGGCTACACCTTC. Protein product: CASSVGTPLGYTF.

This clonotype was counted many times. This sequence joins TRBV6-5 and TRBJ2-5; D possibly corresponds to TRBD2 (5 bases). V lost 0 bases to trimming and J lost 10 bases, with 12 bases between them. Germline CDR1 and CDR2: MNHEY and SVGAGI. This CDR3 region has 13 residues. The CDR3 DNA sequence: TGTGCCAGCAGTTACTCGATTGTGGGAGACCAGTACTTC. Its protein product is CASSYSIVGDQYF.

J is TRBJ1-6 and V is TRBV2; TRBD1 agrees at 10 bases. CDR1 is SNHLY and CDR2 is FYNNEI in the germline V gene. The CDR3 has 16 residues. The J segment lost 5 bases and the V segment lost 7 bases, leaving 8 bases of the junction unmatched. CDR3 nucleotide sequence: TGTGCCAGCAACCTGGGACAGGGGATGGATAATTCACCCCTCCACTTT. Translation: CASNLGQGMDNSPLHF.

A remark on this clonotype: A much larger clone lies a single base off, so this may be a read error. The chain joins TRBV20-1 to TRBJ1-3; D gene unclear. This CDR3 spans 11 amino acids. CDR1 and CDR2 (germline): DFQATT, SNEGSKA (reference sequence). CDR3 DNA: TGCAGTGCTTTTCTCCGGAGCACCATATGTTTT. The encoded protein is CSAFLRSTICF.

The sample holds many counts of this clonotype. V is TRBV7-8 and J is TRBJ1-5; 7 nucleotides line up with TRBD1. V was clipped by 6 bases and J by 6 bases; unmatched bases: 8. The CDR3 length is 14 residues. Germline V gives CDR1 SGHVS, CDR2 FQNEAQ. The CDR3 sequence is CASRTRGQGQPQHF. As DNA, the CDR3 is TGTGCCAGCAGGACAAGGGGGCAGGGTCAGCCCCAGCATTTT.

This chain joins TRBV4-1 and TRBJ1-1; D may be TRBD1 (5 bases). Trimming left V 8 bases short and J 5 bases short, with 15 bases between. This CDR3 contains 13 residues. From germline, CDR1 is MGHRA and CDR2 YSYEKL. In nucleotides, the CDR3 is TGCGCCAGCGGGGGAAGGGTGTGGACTGAAGCTTTCTTT. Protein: CASGGRVWTEAFF.